Below are 10 T cell receptor beta chains sequenced from a single sample in a study of T cells in narcolepsy (dated by TCRdb to the late 2010s). The library was obtained by the immunoSEQ multiplex PCR assay. TCRdb took over this immuneACCESS table, retaining in-frame rearrangements with V and J assigned. Such tables are incomplete; in checked studies, under half of the missing clones stem from an unresolved V gene, and the remainder is unexplained. The sample table records 25,000 to 35,000 clones; less than 90% of these occur just once. The ten largest clones capture about 0.62% of the sample. The sequenced material came from memory (CD45RA-) CD4+ T cells from blood. The cell subset or site tag for this specimen amounts to: memory T cells sorted ex vivo from peripheral blood. These receptor sequences come from a human donor in good health.

The chain combines TRBV7-9 with TRBJ2-2; 8 bases align to TRBD1. Looked up from germline, CDR1 is SEHNR and CDR2 is FQNEAQ (reference sequence). The CDR3 length is 15 residues. V dropped 5 bases and J dropped 13; count of bases not matched to a gene: 15. DNA for the CDR3: TGTGCCAGCAGCCGTGGTATGGACAGGGTGCGGTTGCTGTTTTTT. Translation: CASSRGMDRVRLLFF.

Of note for this clone: A much larger clone sits a single nucleotide away, making a read error possible. The chain links TRBV6-1 to TRBJ2-4, with 11 bases fitting TRBD1. CDR1 MNHNS and CDR2 SASEGT come from the germline V gene. The CDR3 spans 19 residues. The CDR3 loop reads CASSEAIGQGAFTKNIQCF. The CDR3 DNA reads as TGTGCCAGCAGTGAAGCGATCGGACAGGGGGCATTTACCAAAAACATTCAGTGCTTC.

The chain carries TRBV5-1 and TRBJ2-2; 11 nucleotides line up with TRBD2. V lost 4 bases, J lost 9 bases, and 11 bases stayed unmatched. There are 16 residues in the CDR3. Germline CDR1 reads SGHRS; CDR2 reads YFSETQ. This CDR3 is CASSPAPSGGIRELFF. The CDR3 bases are TGCGCCAGCAGCCCGGCTCCTAGCGGGGGGATTAGGGAGCTGTTTTTT.

Concerning this clone: Within the sample, other DNA sequences also encode this same CDR3. The rearrangement uses TRBV6-6 and TRBJ1-5, with 8 bases lining up with TRBD1. The germline V gene encodes CDR1 MNHNY and CDR2 SVGAGI (reference sequence). The CDR3 has 13 residues. V was clipped by 5 bases and J by 9 bases; unmatched bases: 6. The CDR3: CASSVDRDRPQHF. In DNA, the CDR3 is TGTGCCAGCAGTGTGGACAGGGATAGGCCCCAGCATTTT.

This clone was found a few times. The chain has TRBV28 and TRBJ1-5; no definite D call. Germline loops: CDR1 MDHEN, CDR2 SYDVKM. The CDR3 totals 15 residues. Deletions cut 5 bases from V and 3 bases from J, with 14 bases between. Written as DNA, the CDR3 is TGTGCCAGCAGTCCCCTGGGCAGCTACAATCAGCCCCAGCATTTT. Encoded protein: CASSPLGSYNQPQHF.

V is TRBV6-1 and J is TRBJ2-7; no clear D. The CDR3 is 10 residues long. Per germline, CDR1 MNHNS and CDR2 SASEGT. V gave up 6 bases and J gave up 6 bases, with 6 bases separating them. DNA for the CDR3: TGTGCCAGCAGCCAAGTCGAGCAGTACTTC. It specifies CASSQVEQYF.

The chain is built from TRBV5-5 and TRBJ2-5; the match to TRBD1 covers 11 bases. V lost 4 bases, J lost 4 bases, and 3 bases stayed unmatched. Germline lookup yields CDR1 SGHKS and CDR2 YYEKEE (reference sequence). The CDR3 spans 14 residues. DNA of the CDR3: TGTGCCAGCAGCCTCGGACAGGGGGCAGAGACCCAGTACTTC. It encodes CASSLGQGAETQYF.

The V call is TRBV18, the J call TRBJ1-2; tentatively, D is TRBD1 (6 bases). Germline loops: CDR1 KGHSH, CDR2 LQKENI. Trimming took 8 bases from V and 2 from J, leaving 12 bases between them. The CDR3 has 13 amino acids. The CDR3 spells CASTEGQNYGYTF. DNA of the CDR3: TGTGCCAGCACCGAAGGACAGAACTATGGCTACACCTTC.

V gene TRBV6-1 combines with J gene TRBJ1-1; D is possibly TRBD1 (5 bases). The CDR3 consists of 13 residues. V dropped 8 bases and J dropped 1 base, with 11 bases sitting between them. CDR1 and CDR2 (germline): MNHNS, SASEGT. CDR3 loop: CASGIGQNTEAFF. The CDR3 DNA reads as TGTGCCAGCGGGATCGGACAGAACACTGAAGCTTTCTTT.

The rearrangement joins TRBV5-1 to TRBJ2-1; D is uncertain. CDR1 is SGHRS, CDR2 YFSETQ, per germline. Trimming took off 0 bases at V and 5 bases at J, with 18 bases between the two ends. This CDR3 spans 17 amino acids. The DNA of the CDR3 is TGCGCCAGCAGCTTGGCCATTCGAGACACACTGAACAATGAGCAGTTCTTC. Translating it yields CASSLAIRDTLNNEQFF.